A single count supports the clone carrying this TCR beta chain. Its antigen is still unknown. The CDR3 is 14 amino acids. Per the germline V gene, CDR1 is MGHRA and CDR2 is YSYEKL. V shed 4 bases and J 7 bases; nucleotides not matched to a gene: 6. It was CD45RO-negative cells, positively selected for CCR7, that made up naive CD8 cells, with terminally differentiated effector memory CD45RA+ cells excluded. This entry comes from a study of shared clonotypes between healthy human individuals. Whole-study results and caveats: Estimated clonotype richness was generally higher in naive than memory subsets.

Profiled with immunoSEQ multiplex PCR; TCRdb holds only in-frame clones, not every one. The repertoire holds nearly 600,000 clones, with nearly 97% as singletons. This TCR was sampled from a woman aged 30 to 39 in good health. The rearrangement links TRBV4-1 to TRBJ2-1; 8 nucleotides match TRBD2. The specimen was naive CD8+ T cells sorted from blood. The CDR3: CASSPREDRNEQFF. CDR3 DNA sequence: TGCGCCAGCAGCCCGCGGGAGGATAGGAATGAGCAGTTCTTC.